These 24 T cell receptor beta chains came from one sample sequenced in a study of blood T cell repertoires in COVID-19. Sequenced by immunoSEQ multiplex PCR; TCRdb stores in-frame clones only, minus some. The sample shows some 110,000 clones, 75% to 90% of them seen only once. Sequencing used peripheral blood. These receptors came from a man between 70 and 80 years old with acute or convalescent COVID-19.

The genes are TRBV5-1 and TRBJ1-2; D may be TRBD1 (5 bases). Trimming stripped 4 bases from V and 4 bases from J, with 11 bases between. The CDR3 is 13 amino acids. From germline, CDR1 is SGHRS and CDR2 YFSETQ. CDR3 sequence reads: CASSTQTVYGYTF. DNA of the CDR3: TGCGCCAGCAGCACGCAGACAGTCTATGGCTACACCTTC. Full variable domain (missing parts from reference TRBV5-1 and TRBJ1-2): KAGVTQTPRYLIKTRGQQVTLSCSPISGHRSVSWYQQTPGQGLQFLFEYFSETQRNKGNFPGRFSGRQFSNSRSEMNVSTLELGDSALYLCASSTQTVYGYTFGSGTRLTVV.

J is TRBJ1-2 and V is TRBV6-6; 8 bases agree with TRBD1. Trimming removed 7 bases from V and 2 bases from J; junction bases left unmatched: 3. This CDR3 region has 13 residues. Germline V gene lookup returns CDR1 MNHNY and CDR2 SVGAGI (reference sequence). CDR3 nucleotides: TGTGCCAGCACCCAGGGGGCAAACTATGGCTACACCTTC. Its translation: CASTQGANYGYTF.

The genes are TRBV6-5 and TRBJ1-1; D perhaps matches TRBD1 (5 bases). Germline CDR1 is MNHEY and CDR2 is SVGAGI. This CDR3 region has 14 residues. V shed 7 bases and J shed 4 bases, with 16 bases lying between them. The CDR3 protein is CASTRTQGGTEAFF. As DNA, the CDR3 is TGTGCCAGCACCCGGACCCAGGGAGGCACTGAAGCTTTCTTT.

Here the CDR3 reads CASSAGASNEKLFF. The DNA of the CDR3 is TGTGCCAGCAGTGCGGGAGCCAGTAATGAAAAACTGTTTTTT. This chain uses TRBV2 with TRBJ1-4; no reliable D call. Germline V gives CDR1 SNHLY, CDR2 FYNNEI. Trimming shortened V by 4 bases and J by 4 bases, and 10 bases separated the two germline ends. There are 14 residues in the CDR3.

This chain joins TRBV7-2 and TRBJ1-3; a possible D gene is TRBD1 (5 bases). V lost 2 bases, J lost 4 bases, and 18 bases lay in between. The germline V gene encodes CDR1 SGHTA and CDR2 FQGNSA. The CDR3 is 17 residues long. The CDR3 sequence is CASSLTGRRGGGNTIYF. The CDR3, as DNA: TGTGCCAGCAGCTTAACCGGGCGAAGGGGAGGAGGAAACACCATATATTTT.

This clone showed up just a few times. The V gene is TRBV5-6, the J gene TRBJ1-2; 9 bases are a match to TRBD1. CDR3 size: 15 residues. V dropped 3 bases and J dropped 4; count of bases not matched to a gene: 7. Germline V CDR1 and CDR2: SGHDT, YYEEEE. CDR3 amino acids: CASSSGQGPLYGYTF. The CDR3 DNA sequence: TGTGCCAGCAGCTCGGGACAGGGACCTCTCTATGGCTACACCTTC.

The V call is TRBV10-3, the J call TRBJ1-5; 9 bases are a match to TRBD1. Germline assignment: CDR1 ENHRY and CDR2 SYGVKD. The J segment lost 4 bases and the V segment lost 5 bases, leaving 3 bases of the junction unmatched. This CDR3 spans 14 amino acids. The CDR3 DNA follows: TGTGCCATCAGTTCCGGACAGGGGAATCAGCCCCAGCATTTT. Residues: CAISSGQGNQPQHF.

CDR3 nucleotides: TGTGCCAGCAGCCAGACAGTTTACGAGCAGTACTTC. Protein: CASSQTVYEQYF. This sequence joins TRBV3-1 (or the pseudogene TRBV3-2) and TRBJ2-7; TRBD1 is a possible D gene (5 bases). The CDR3 contains 12 residues. Trimming left V 3 bases short and J 4 bases short, with 7 bases between. CDR1 and CDR2 (germline): LGHDT, YNNKEL (reference sequence).

The rearrangement joins TRBV4-1 to TRBJ1-4; 9 bases agree with TRBD1. The germline V gene has CDR1 MGHRA and CDR2 YSYEKL. V gave up 4 bases and J gave up 8 bases; unmatched junction bases: 5. The CDR3 totals 14 residues. CDR3 bases: TGCGCCAGCAGCCTGGGACAGGGAGGGGAAAAACTGTTTTTT. This translates into CASSLGQGGEKLFF.

This clone has only a few counts. The chain couples TRBV12-3 or TRBV12-4 to TRBJ1-5; no clear D. The ends were cut back, 2 bases at V and 6 bases at J, with 5 bases in the middle. The CDR3 is 12 amino acids. This chain's CDR3 is CASSLLRQPQHF. The DNA for the CDR3 is TGTGCCAGCAGTTTACTACGTCAGCCCCAGCATTTT.

CDR3 DNA: TGCGCCAGCCACGGACAGTTCAAGAGCTCCTACAATGAGCAGTTCTTC. Protein product: CASHGQFKSSYNEQFF. The chain carries TRBV10-2 and TRBJ2-1; tentatively, D is TRBD1 (6 bases). Trimming took 8 bases from V and 0 from J, leaving 17 bases between them. This CDR3 contains 16 residues. CDR1 and CDR2 (germline): WSHSY, SAAADI.

This chain uses TRBV3-1 (or the pseudogene TRBV3-2) with TRBJ2-7; D is perhaps TRBD2 (6 bases). CDR3 length: 15 amino acids. V shed 3 bases and J shed 2 bases, with 14 bases lying between them. Germline V lookup: CDR1 LGHDT, CDR2 YNNKEL (reference sequence). The chain's CDR3 is CASSHAGRLAYEQYF. In nucleotides, the CDR3 is TGTGCCAGCAGCCATGCGGGACGTCTAGCCTACGAGCAGTACTTC.

V gene TRBV9 combines with J gene TRBJ1-2, with 8 positions matching TRBD1. This CDR3 has 13 amino acids. The J segment lost 7 bases and the V segment lost 2 bases, leaving 4 bases of the junction unmatched. Germline-derived CDR1 and CDR2 are SGDLS and YYNGEE. The CDR3 DNA reads as TGTGCCAGCAGCGTTTGGCAGGGGGCTGGCTACACCTTC. Amino acid sequence: CASSVWQGAGYTF.

V is TRBV6-6 and J is TRBJ1-5; 9 bases line up with TRBD1. CDR3 length equals 15 residues. Germline V CDR1 and CDR2: MNHNY, SVGAGI (reference sequence). Trimming at V came to 7 bases and at J to 7 bases, leaving 11 bases not matched to a gene. As DNA, the CDR3 is TGTGCCAGCACCCCAACAGGGGGCGAGGGGCAGCCCCAGCATTTT. Protein product: CASTPTGGEGQPQHF.

The chain recombines TRBV18 with TRBJ2-6, with TRBD1 matching over 9 bases. J lost 0 bases, V lost 4 bases, and 7 bases had no gene match. This CDR3 contains 18 residues. The V gene's germline CDR1 is KGHSH and CDR2 LQKENI. The CDR3, as DNA: TGTGCCAGCTCACTAACCGGGACAGGGAGCTCTGGGGCCAACGTCCTGACTTTC. It codes for CASSLTGTGSSGANVLTF.

The chain uses TRBV2 and TRBJ2-5; D uncertain. This CDR3 region has 11 residues. Trimming took 7 bases from V and 5 from J, leaving 8 bases between them. Germline CDR1 and CDR2: SNHLY and FYNNEI. Here the CDR3 reads CASKEAETQYF. The CDR3 DNA reads TGTGCCAGCAAAGAGGCTGAGACCCAGTACTTC. Full variable domain (missing parts from reference TRBV2 and TRBJ2-5): EPEVTQTPSHQVTQMGQEVILRCVPISNHLYFYWYRQILGQKVEFLVSFYNNEISEKSEIFDDQFSVERPDGSNFTLKIRSTKLEDSAMYFCASKEAETQYFGPGTRLLVL.

This clone was observed a handful of times. The V call is TRBV6-1, the J call TRBJ1-5, with 12 bases matching TRBD1. CDR1 MNHNS and CDR2 SASEGT come from the germline V gene. Germline trimming cut 4 bases from V and 7 bases from J; bases unmatched to any gene: 8. The CDR3 covers 16 residues. The CDR3 DNA reads as TGTGCCAGCAGTGGGGTGGGACAGGGGGCATCCCAGCCCCAGCATTTT. This gives the protein CASSGVGQGASQPQHF.

V usage is TRBV6-2 or TRBV6-3 and J usage is TRBJ2-7; 9 nucleotides line up with TRBD2. Germline CDR1 and CDR2: MNHEY and SVGEGT. The CDR3 length is 18 residues. V was clipped by 0 bases and J by 0 bases; unmatched bases: 9. CDR3 nucleotide sequence: TGTGCCAGCAGTTACTCGACGAGCGGGAGGCCACTCTCCTACGAGCAGTACTTC. Its protein product is CASSYSTSGRPLSYEQYF.

This clone was seen a single time. V is TRBV18 and J is TRBJ2-1; TRBD1 matches at 9 bases. Germline V gives CDR1 KGHSH, CDR2 LQKENI. CDR3 length: 15 residues. Trimming cost V 3 bases and J 8 bases; bases outside gene matches: 8. CDR3 DNA: TGTGCCAGCTCACCGGGACAGGGAGGGACAGATGAGCAGTTCTTC. Its translation is CASSPGQGGTDEQFF.

V usage is TRBV27 and J usage is TRBJ1-1; D perhaps matches TRBD1 (5 bases). Trimming took off 3 bases at V and 8 bases at J, with 7 bases between the two ends. The germline V gene encodes CDR1 MNHEY and CDR2 SMNVEV (reference sequence). This CDR3 region has 11 residues. CDR3 coding DNA: TGTGCCAGCAGTTTTCAGGGCGAAGCTTTCTTT. Its translation is CASSFQGEAFF.

This clone was counted once. Other nucleotide sequences in the sample specify the same CDR3. The CDR3 is CASSRGQEGYGYTF. CDR3 nucleotide sequence: TGCGCCAGCAGTCGTGGACAGGAGGGCTATGGCTACACCTTC. The chain links TRBV5-1 to TRBJ1-2; 7 bases are a match to TRBD1. CDR3 size: 14 residues. Looked up from germline, CDR1 is SGHRS and CDR2 is YFSETQ. Unmatched junction bases numbered 8, after V lost 5 bases and J lost 4 bases.

The chain uses TRBV14 and TRBJ2-2; TRBD2 might be the D (6 bases). Germline CDR1 reads SGHDN; CDR2 reads FVKESK. The V end was cut by 3 bases, the J end by 0 bases, with 8 bases between. The CDR3 loop spans 15 amino acids. CDR3 residues: CASSHGGPNTGELFF. The CDR3 region has the DNA TGTGCCAGCAGCCACGGGGGTCCGAACACCGGGGAGCTGTTTTTT.

The chain couples TRBV19 to TRBJ2-3; 8 bases are shared with TRBD1. The germline gives CDR1 LNHDA, CDR2 SQIVND (reference sequence). The CDR3 is 14 residues long. The V gene end was trimmed by 11 bases and the J gene end by 4 bases; junction bases not matched to a gene: 11. CDR3: CAARAGGFADTQYF. For the CDR3, the DNA is TGTGCCGCCCGGGCAGGGGGCTTCGCAGATACGCAGTATTTT.

The rearrangement uses TRBV5-1 and TRBJ2-5; 9 bases match TRBD2. This CDR3 is built from 15 residues. V lost 2 bases to trimming and J lost 3 bases; unmatched junction nucleotides: 5. CDR1 and CDR2 from the germline V gene are SGHRS and YFSETQ. Here the CDR3 DNA reads TGCGCCAGCAGCTTTAGCGGGAGTGGGGAAGAGACCCAGTACTTC. The encoded protein is CASSFSGSGEETQYF.